This TCR beta chain was captured by sequencing in a study of T cells in Graves' hyperthyroidism and ophthalmopathy. Study-wide points: Blood also contained most expanded thyroid clonotypes above 0.001.

Uncontrolled infection, other autoimmune disease, pregnancy or lactation barred patients from enrollment. Clinical symptoms, serum thyroxine and TRAb, thyroid ultrasound and orbital computed tomography were used for the diagnoses. The investigators amplified TCR beta CDR3 regions from RNA transcripts. HTBI primers were the set used in a first-round RT-PCR of the TCR CDR3. TCRdb reprocessed the multiplex PCR reads with MiXCR, giving one entry per CDR3 protein. Among some 500,000 distinct CDR3 sequences listed, less than 25% were seen once. Many counts were recorded for this clonotype. Its antigen is currently unknown. What was sequenced was blood. The sequence derives from a woman aged 25 to 39 with Graves' ophthalmopathy.

The CDR3 DNA sequence: TGTGCCAGCAGTTACGATGGACAGCCCAATAGCAATCAGCCCCAGCATTTT. Encoded protein: CASSYDGQPNSNQPQHF. The rearrangement links TRBV6-5 to TRBJ1-5; maybe TRBD1 (6 bases). CDR3 length equals 17 residues. From germline, CDR1 is MNHEY and CDR2 SVGAGI. The germline V and J ends were trimmed by 2 bases and 0 bases, with 14 bases remaining between them.